This T cell receptor beta chain was sequenced for a study of blood T cell repertoires in COVID-19. Under the authors' procedure: Reference gene primer amplification in the assay estimated nucleated cell counts. Method: immunoSEQ multiplex PCR; TCRdb's copy keeps in-frame clones and lacks some. The DNA gave D and trimming, while V, J and clone size come from that table. The data hold 230,000 or so clones, with about 88% observed a single time. Trimming cost V 5 bases and J 0 bases, with 17 bases left between them. The CDR3 has 18 amino acids. The germline V gene has CDR1 SGHTA and CDR2 FQGNSA. Those enrolled, adults aged roughly 18 to 95 years, came from about two dozen US areas. Participants reported their clinical history, and cohort assignment relied on those reports. Exposed study participants had met a COVID-19 case within 2 weeks before entry.

The sequenced sample consisted of PBMCs or T cells enriched from blood (not recorded which). The chain combines TRBV7-2 with TRBJ1-6, with D perhaps TRBD1 (6 bases). The clonotype comes from a woman aged 45-65 years who had been exposed to COVID-19. Here the CDR3 reads CASSPRGFFDSYNSPLHF. CDR3 nucleotide sequence: TGTGCCAGCAGCCCGAGGGGGTTTTTTGACTCCTATAATTCACCCCTCCACTTT.